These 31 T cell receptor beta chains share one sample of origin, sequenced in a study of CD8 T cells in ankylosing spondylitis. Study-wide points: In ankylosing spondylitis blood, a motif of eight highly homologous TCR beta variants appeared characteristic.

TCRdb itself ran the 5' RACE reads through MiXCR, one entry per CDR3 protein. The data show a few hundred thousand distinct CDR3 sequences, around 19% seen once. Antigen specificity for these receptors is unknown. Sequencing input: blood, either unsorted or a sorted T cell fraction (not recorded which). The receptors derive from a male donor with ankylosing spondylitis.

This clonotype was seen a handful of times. DNA of the CDR3: TGCAGCGTTGAACTAGCGGGAGCCATTGAGCAGTTCTTC. It codes for CSVELAGAIEQFF. The V and J genes are TRBV29-1 and TRBJ2-1; 10 bases match TRBD2. Germline trimming cut 2 bases from V and 9 bases from J; bases unmatched to any gene: 4. From germline, CDR1 is SQVTM and CDR2 ANQGSEA. This CDR3 has 13 amino acids.

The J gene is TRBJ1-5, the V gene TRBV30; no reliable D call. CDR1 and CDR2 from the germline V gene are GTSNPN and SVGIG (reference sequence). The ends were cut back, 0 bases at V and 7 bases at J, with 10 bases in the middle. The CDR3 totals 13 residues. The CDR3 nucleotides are TGTGCCTGGAGTGTACTGGGTGAACAGCCCCAGCATTTT. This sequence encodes CAWSVLGEQPQHF.

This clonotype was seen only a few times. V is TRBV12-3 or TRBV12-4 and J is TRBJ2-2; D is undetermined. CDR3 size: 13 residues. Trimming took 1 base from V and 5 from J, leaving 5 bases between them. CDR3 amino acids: CASSLVATGELFF. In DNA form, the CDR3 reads TGTGCCAGCAGTTTAGTCGCGACCGGGGAGCTGTTTTTT.

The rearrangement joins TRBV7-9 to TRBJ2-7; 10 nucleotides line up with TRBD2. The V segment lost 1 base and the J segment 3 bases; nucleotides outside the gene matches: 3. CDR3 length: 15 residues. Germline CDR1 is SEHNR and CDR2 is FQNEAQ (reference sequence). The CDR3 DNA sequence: TGTGCCAGCAGCTTAGGGACTAGCGGCATCTACGAGCAGTACTTC. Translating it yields CASSLGTSGIYEQYF.

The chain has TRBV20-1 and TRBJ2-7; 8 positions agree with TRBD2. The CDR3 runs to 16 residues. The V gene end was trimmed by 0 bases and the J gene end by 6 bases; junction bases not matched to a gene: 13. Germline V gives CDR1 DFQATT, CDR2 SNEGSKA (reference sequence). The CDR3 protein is CSARDDPGLGLIEQYF. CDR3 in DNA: TGCAGTGCTAGAGACGATCCGGGACTAGGACTCATCGAGCAGTACTTC.

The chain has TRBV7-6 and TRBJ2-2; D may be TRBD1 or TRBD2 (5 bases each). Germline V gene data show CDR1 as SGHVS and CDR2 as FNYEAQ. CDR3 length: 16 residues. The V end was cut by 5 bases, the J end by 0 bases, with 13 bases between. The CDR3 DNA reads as TGTGCCAGCAGCCCCAGTGGGGACCCGAACACCGGGGAGCTGTTTTTT. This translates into CASSPSGDPNTGELFF.

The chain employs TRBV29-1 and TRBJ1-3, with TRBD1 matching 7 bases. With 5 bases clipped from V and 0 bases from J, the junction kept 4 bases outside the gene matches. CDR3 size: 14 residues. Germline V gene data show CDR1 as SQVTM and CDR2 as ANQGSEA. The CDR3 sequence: CSVWDRDSGNTIYF. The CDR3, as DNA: TGCAGCGTTTGGGACAGAGACTCTGGAAACACCATATATTTT.

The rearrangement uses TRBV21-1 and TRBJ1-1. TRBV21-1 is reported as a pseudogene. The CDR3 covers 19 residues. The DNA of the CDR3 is TGTGCCAGCAGCAAAGAGTGTTCGGCAACTACTTCCTCTAGCGCTGAAGCTTTCTTT. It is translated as CASSKECSATTSSSAEAFF.

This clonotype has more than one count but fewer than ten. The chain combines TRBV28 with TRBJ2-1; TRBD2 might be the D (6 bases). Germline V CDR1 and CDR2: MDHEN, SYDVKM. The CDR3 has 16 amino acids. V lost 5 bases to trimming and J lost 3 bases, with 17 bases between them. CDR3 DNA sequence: TGTGCCAGCAGTCCCCTGGCGGAGGGGATCTACAATGAGCAGTTCTTC. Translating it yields CASSPLAEGIYNEQFF.

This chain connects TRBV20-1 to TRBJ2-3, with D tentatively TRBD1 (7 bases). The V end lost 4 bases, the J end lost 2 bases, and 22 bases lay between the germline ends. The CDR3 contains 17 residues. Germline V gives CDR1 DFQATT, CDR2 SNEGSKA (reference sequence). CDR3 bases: TGCAGTGCTACAAAACCCACCCCCAGGGGGGCCACAGATACGCAGTATTTT. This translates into CSATKPTPRGATDTQYF.

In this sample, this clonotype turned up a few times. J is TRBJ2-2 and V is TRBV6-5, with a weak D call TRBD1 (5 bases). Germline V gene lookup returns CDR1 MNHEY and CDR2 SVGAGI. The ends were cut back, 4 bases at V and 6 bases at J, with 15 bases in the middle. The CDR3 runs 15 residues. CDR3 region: CASSSPSQGSGELFF. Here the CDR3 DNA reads TGTGCCAGCAGTTCTCCGAGCCAGGGCTCCGGGGAGCTGTTTTTT.

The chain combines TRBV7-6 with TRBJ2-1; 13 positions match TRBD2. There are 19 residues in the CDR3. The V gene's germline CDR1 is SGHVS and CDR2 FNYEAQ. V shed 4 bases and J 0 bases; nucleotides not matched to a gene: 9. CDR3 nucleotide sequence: TGTGCCAGCAGCTCACCGGGGACTAGCGGGGTCAGCTCCTACAATGAGCAGTTCTTC. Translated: CASSSPGTSGVSSYNEQFF.

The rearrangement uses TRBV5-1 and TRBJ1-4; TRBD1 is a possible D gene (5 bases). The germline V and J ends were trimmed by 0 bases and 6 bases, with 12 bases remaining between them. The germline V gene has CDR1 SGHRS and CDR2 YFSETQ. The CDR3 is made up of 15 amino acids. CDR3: CASSLVGRMDEKLFF. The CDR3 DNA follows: TGCGCCAGCAGCTTGGTGGGGCGAATGGATGAAAAACTGTTTTTT.

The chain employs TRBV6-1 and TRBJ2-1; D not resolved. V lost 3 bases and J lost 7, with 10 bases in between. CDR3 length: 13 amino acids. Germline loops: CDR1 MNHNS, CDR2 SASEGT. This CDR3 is CASSDLLINEQFF. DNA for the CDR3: TGTGCCAGCAGTGACTTACTTATTAATGAGCAGTTCTTC.

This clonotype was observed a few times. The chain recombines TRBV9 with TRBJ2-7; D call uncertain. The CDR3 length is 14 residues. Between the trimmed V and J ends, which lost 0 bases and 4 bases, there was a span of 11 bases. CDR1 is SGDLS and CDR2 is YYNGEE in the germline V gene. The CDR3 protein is CASSVAVGMYEQYF. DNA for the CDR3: TGTGCCAGCAGCGTAGCGGTTGGCATGTACGAGCAGTACTTC.

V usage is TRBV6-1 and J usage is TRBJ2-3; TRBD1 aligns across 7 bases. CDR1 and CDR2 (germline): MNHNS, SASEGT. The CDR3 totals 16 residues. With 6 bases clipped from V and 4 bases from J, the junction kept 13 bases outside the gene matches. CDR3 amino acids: CASRPQTGSGADTQYF. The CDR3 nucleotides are TGTGCCAGCAGACCTCAGACAGGGAGTGGCGCAGATACGCAGTATTTT.

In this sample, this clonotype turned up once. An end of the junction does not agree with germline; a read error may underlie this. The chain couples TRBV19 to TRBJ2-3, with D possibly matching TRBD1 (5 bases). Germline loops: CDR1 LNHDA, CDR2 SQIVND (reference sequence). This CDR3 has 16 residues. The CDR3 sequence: CSSSILGDSSTDTQYF. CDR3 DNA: TGTTCCAGTAGTATTCTCGGAGACAGTAGCACAGATACGCAGTATTTT.

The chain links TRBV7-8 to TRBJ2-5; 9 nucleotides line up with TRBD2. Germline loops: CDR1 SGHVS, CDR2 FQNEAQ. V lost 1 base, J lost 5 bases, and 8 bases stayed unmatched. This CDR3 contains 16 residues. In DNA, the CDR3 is TGTGCCAGCAGCTTAGAGGGGGGACTAGCCTCGGAGACCCAGTACTTC. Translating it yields CASSLEGGLASETQYF.

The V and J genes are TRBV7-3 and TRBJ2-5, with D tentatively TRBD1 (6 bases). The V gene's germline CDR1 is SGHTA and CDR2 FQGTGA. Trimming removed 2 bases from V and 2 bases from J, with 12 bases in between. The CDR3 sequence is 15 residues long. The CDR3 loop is CASSLGGHQQETQYF. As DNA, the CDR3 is TGTGCCAGCAGCTTAGGGGGACACCAACAAGAGACCCAGTACTTC.

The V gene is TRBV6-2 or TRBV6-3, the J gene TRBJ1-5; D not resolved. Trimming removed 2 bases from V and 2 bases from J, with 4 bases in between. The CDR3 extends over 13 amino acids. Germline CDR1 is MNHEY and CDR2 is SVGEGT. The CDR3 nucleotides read TGTGCCAGCAGTTACGTGGGCAATCAGCCCCAGCATTTT. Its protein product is CASSYVGNQPQHF.

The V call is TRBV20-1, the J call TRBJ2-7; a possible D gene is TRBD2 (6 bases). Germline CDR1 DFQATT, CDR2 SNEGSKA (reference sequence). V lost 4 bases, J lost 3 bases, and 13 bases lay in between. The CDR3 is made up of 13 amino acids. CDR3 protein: CSATRDWDYEQYF. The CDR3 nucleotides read TGCAGTGCTACCCGGGACTGGGACTACGAGCAGTACTTC.

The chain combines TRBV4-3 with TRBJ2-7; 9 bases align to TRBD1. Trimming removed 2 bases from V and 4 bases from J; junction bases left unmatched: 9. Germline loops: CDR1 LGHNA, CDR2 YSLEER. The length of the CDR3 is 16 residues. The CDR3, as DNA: TGCGCCAGCAGCCAATCCCTGGGACAGGGATCGTACGAGCAGTACTTC. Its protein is CASSQSLGQGSYEQYF.

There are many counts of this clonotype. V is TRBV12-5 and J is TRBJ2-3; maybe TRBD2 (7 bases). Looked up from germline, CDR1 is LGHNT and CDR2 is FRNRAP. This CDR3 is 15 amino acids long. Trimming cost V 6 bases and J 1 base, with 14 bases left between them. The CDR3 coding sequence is TGTGCTAGTGGGGGAGGGGGTTGGGGCACAGATACGCAGTATTTT. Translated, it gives CASGGGGWGTDTQYF.

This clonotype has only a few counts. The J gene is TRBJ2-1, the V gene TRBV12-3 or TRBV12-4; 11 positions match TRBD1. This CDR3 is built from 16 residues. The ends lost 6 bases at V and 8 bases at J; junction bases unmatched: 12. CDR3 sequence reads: CASSPGQGGVSDEQFF. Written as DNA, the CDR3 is TGTGCCAGCAGCCCGGGACAGGGGGGGGTTAGCGATGAGCAGTTCTTC.

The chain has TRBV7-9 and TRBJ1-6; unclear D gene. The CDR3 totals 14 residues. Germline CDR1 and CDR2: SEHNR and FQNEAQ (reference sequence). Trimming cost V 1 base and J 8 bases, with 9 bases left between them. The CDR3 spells CASSLGGVHSPLHF. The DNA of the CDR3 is TGTGCCAGCAGCTTAGGTGGAGTACATTCACCCCTCCACTTT.

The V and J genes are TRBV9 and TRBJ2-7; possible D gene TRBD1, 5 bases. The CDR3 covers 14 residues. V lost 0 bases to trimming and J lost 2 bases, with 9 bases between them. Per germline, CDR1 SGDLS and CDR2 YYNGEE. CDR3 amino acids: CASSVDRQPYEQYF. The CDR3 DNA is TGTGCCAGCAGCGTAGATCGACAGCCCTACGAGCAGTACTTC.

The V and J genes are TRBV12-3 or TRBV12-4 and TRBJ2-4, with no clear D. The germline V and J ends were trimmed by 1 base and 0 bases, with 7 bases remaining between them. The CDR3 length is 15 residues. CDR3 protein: CASSLGLEAKNIQYF. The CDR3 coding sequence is TGTGCCAGCAGTTTAGGTTTGGAAGCCAAAAACATTCAGTACTTC.

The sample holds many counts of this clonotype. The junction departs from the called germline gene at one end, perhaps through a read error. This CDR3 reads CASSLATVVEQFF. Written as DNA, the CDR3 is TGTGCCAGTAGCTTAGCCACCGTAGTTGAGCAGTTCTTC. V usage is TRBV7-9 and J usage is TRBJ2-1; D is undetermined. This CDR3 spans 13 amino acids. CDR1 SEHNR and CDR2 FQNEAQ come from the germline V gene (reference sequence).

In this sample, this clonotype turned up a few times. Here the CDR3 DNA reads TGTGCCAGCAGAGAGGAGTTGGGGAGTGAGCAGTTCTTC. Its translation is CASREELGSEQFF. The chain carries TRBV27 and TRBJ2-1; perhaps TRBD2 as D (5 bases). Trimming removed 6 bases at V and 9 bases at J, with 15 bases between. Germline V CDR1 and CDR2: MNHEY, SMNVEV (reference sequence). CDR3 size: 13 residues.

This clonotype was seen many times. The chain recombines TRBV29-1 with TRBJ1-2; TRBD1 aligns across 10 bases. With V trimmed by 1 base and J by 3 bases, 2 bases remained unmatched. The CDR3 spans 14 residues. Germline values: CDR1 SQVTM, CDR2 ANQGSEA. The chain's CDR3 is CSVEGDRGDYGYTF. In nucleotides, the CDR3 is TGCAGCGTTGAAGGGGACAGGGGAGACTATGGCTACACCTTC.

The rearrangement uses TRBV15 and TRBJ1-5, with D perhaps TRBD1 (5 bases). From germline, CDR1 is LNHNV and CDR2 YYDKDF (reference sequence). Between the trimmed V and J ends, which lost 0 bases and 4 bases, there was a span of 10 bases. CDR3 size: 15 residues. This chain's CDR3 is CATSRDGGRNQPQHF. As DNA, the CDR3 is TGTGCCACCAGCAGAGATGGGGGGAGAAATCAGCCCCAGCATTTT.